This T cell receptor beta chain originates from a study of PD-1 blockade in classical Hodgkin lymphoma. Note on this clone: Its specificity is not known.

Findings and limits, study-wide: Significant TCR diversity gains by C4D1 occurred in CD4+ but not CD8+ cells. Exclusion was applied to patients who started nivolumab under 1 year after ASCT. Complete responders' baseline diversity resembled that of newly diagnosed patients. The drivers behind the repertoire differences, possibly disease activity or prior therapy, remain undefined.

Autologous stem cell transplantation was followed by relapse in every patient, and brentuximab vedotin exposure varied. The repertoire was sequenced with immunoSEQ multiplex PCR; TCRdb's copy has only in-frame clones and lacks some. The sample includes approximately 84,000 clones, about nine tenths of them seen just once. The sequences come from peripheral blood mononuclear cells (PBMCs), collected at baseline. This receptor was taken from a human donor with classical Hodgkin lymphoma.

The CDR3 DNA reads TGTGCCACCAGCAGAGATCGTCTAGCGGGGTATACCTACAATGAGCAGTTCTTC. Its translation is CATSRDRLAGYTYNEQFF. V is TRBV15 and J is TRBJ2-1, with 9 positions matching TRBD2. After removal of 0 bases from V and 2 bases from J, the junction contained 8 bases not matched to a gene. This CDR3 comprises 18 residues. CDR1 LNHNV and CDR2 YYDKDF come from the germline V gene (reference sequence). Full variable domain (missing parts from reference TRBV15 and TRBJ2-1): DAMVIQNPRYQVTQFGKPVTLSCSQTLNHNVMYWYQQKSSQAPKLLFHYYDKDFNNEADTPDNFQSRRPNTSFCFLDIRSPGLGDTAMYLCATSRDRLAGYTYNEQFFGPGTRLTVL.